This TCR beta chain was captured by sequencing in a study of CD4 T cell repertoires and nickel (dated by TCRdb to the early 2020s). From cysteine to phenylalanine, the CDR3 is 14 amino acids long. CDR3 DNA only is kept here, 42 bases in frame from base 1. CDR1 and CDR2 are read off the germline V gene (reference sequence) as GTSNPN and SVGIG. V loses 4 bases, J loses 0 bases, and the germline ends lie 10 bases apart. This clonotype was counted only a few times. Its antigen target is currently unknown. No base-level quality is on record; no much larger clone is a single base apart. The library was generated by RT-PCR. Sequencing instrument: Illumina MiSeq. TCRdb itself trimmed the public reads at Q25 with fastp, ran MiXCR and retained productive beta chains. For every CDR3 protein sequence, its rows merge into one entry that carries the most common genes and DNA. Recorded for this sample are 450 to 500 distinct CDR3 sequences; 50% to 65% of them occurred a single time. Clones ranked in the top ten supply around a sixth of the sample.

The sample taken for sequencing was CD4+ T cells from blood, not recorded whether cultured. Recombination connected TRBV30 to TRBJ2-4, with the D gene uncertain. The source is a human donor in a nickel allergy study, with or without nickel allergy (not recorded which). It is not recorded whether this sample comes from one donor or several. The CDR3 reads CAWNIGIAKNIQYF. The DNA reads as follows: TGTGCCTGGAATATAGGCATAGCCAAAAACATTCAGTACTTC.